This T cell receptor beta chain was observed in a study of blood T cell repertoires in COVID-19. The study assigned cohorts using participant-reported clinical history. Trimming removed 3 bases from V and 7 bases from J; junction bases left unmatched: 3. Germline CDR1 SEHNR, CDR2 FQNEAQ (reference sequence). The CDR3 is made up of 13 amino acids. Libraries were prepared by immunoSEQ multiplex PCR; TCRdb keeps only in-frame clonotypes and omits some of them. Seen here are about 480,000 clones, 87% observed once, and the top ten hold roughly 1.8%. This clone has only a few counts. The rearrangement links TRBV7-9 to TRBJ1-5; 7 bases line up with TRBD1. This clonotype originated in a woman between 18 and 29 years old with acute COVID-19. Sequencing input: PBMCs or T cells enriched from blood (not recorded which). The CDR3 loop reads CASSFTGEQPQHF. For the CDR3, the DNA is TGTGCCAGCAGCTTCACAGGGGAACAGCCCCAGCATTTT.